These 24 T cell receptor beta chains share one sample of origin, sequenced in a study of blood T cell repertoires in COVID-19. Sequenced by immunoSEQ multiplex PCR; TCRdb stores in-frame clones only, minus some. The sample records more than 80,000 clones, around four fifths being singletons. The source material was peripheral blood. The receptor source for this set is a human donor in a cohort sampled during active COVID-19.

The chain has TRBV11-2 and TRBJ1-5; no definite D call. The CDR3 totals 14 residues. The V end was cut by 1 base, the J end by 4 bases, with 8 bases between. Per the germline V gene, CDR1 is SGHAT and CDR2 is FQNNGV. The CDR3 DNA reads TGTGCCAGCAGCTTAGGTTCCCGGAATCAGCCCCAGCATTTT. Translated, it gives CASSLGSRNQPQHF.

This rearrangement joins TRBV2 to TRBJ2-7; 9 bases line up with TRBD2. Unmatched junction bases numbered 7, after V lost 1 base and J lost 6 bases. The CDR3 has 15 residues. Germline loops: CDR1 SNHLY, CDR2 FYNNEI. CDR3 nucleotides: TGTGCCAGCAGTGAAGTTAGCGGGAGAATCGGCGAGCAGTACTTC. Translation: CASSEVSGRIGEQYF.

The genes are TRBV6-5 and TRBJ1-3; 8 nucleotides match TRBD1. J gave up 4 bases and V 8 bases, and 7 bases lay outside the gene matches. Germline CDR1 is MNHEY and CDR2 is SVGAGI. There are 14 residues in the CDR3. The CDR3 protein is CASGGQGSGNTIYF. CDR3 nucleotides: TGTGCCAGCGGAGGACAGGGCTCGGGAAACACCATATATTTT.

The table lists this clone with a count of one. The chain is built from TRBV27 and TRBJ2-3; the D is unclear. V was trimmed by 6 bases and J by 3 bases, leaving 10 bases between them. This CDR3 has 13 residues. CDR1 is MNHEY, CDR2 SMNVEV, per germline (reference sequence). The CDR3 coding sequence is TGTGCCAGCAGAGAGACCAGGACAGATACGCAGTATTTT. Translation: CASRETRTDTQYF.

The genes are TRBV5-1 and TRBJ1-4; D unclear. CDR3 size: 14 residues. Between the trimmed V and J ends, which lost 5 bases and 4 bases, there was a span of 12 bases. CDR1 is SGHRS and CDR2 is YFSETQ in the germline V gene. CDR3 in DNA: TGCGCCAGCAGGACGGAGTTGCTTAATGAAAAACTGTTTTTT. The encoded protein is CASRTELLNEKLFF.

This clone has just one count. V gene TRBV5-5 combines with J gene TRBJ1-4; TRBD1 matches at 10 bases. The V gene end was trimmed by 3 bases and the J gene end by 3 bases; junction bases not matched to a gene: 11. The CDR3 sequence is 18 residues long. CDR1 is SGHKS, CDR2 YYEKEE, per germline (reference sequence). The CDR3 sequence is CASSWAGTGVTANEKLFF. The CDR3 DNA sequence: TGTGCCAGCAGCTGGGCCGGGACAGGGGTAACGGCTAATGAAAAACTGTTTTTT.

CDR3 in amino acids: CASSSWTRAGNEQFF. The CDR3 DNA sequence: TGTGCCAGCAGCTCGTGGACTAGGGCAGGCAATGAGCAGTTCTTC. This chain joins TRBV13 and TRBJ2-1, with 7 bases fitting TRBD2. V lost 4 bases, J lost 6 bases, and 9 bases stayed unmatched. There are 15 residues in the CDR3. Germline lookup yields CDR1 PRHDT and CDR2 FYEKMQ (reference sequence).

The rearrangement links TRBV7-9 to TRBJ1-2; D call uncertain. Germline V gene sequence: CDR1 SEHNR, CDR2 FQNEAQ (reference sequence). V was pared by 3 bases and J by 2 bases, with 7 bases between. The CDR3 sequence is 13 residues long. Written as DNA, the CDR3 is TGTGCCAGCAGCTTTGGGCAAAACTATGGCTACACCTTC. Protein: CASSFGQNYGYTF.

The rearrangement uses TRBV3-1 (or the pseudogene TRBV3-2) and TRBJ2-4; 8 bases are a match to TRBD2. J was trimmed by 2 bases and V by 1 base; bases with no gene match: 7. The CDR3 extends over 17 amino acids. Germline V lookup: CDR1 LGHDT, CDR2 YNNKEL (reference sequence). DNA for the CDR3: TGTGCCAGCAGCCAAGTTTCCGGGGGGGGGCCCAAAAACATTCAGTACTTC. Translated, it gives CASSQVSGGGPKNIQYF.

This chain uses TRBV6-6 with TRBJ1-4, with D unresolved. The length of the CDR3 is 14 residues. Trimming pared 4 bases from V and 0 bases from J, leaving 6 bases between. Germline CDR1 reads MNHNY; CDR2 reads SVGAGI (reference sequence). The CDR3 here is CASSLAATNEKLFF. CDR3 DNA sequence: TGTGCCAGCAGTTTGGCAGCAACTAATGAAAAACTGTTTTTT.

This clone was counted between two and nine times. Other DNA sequences in this specimen translate into the identical CDR3. The V call is TRBV18, the J call TRBJ2-1; 10 bases align to TRBD2. The CDR3 covers 15 residues. Losses at the gene ends were 3 bases for V and 5 bases for J; bases not matched to a gene: 4. Per the germline V gene, CDR1 is KGHSH and CDR2 is LQKENI. The CDR3 sequence is CASSPLAGDDNEQFF. The CDR3, as DNA: TGTGCCAGCTCACCCCTAGCGGGAGACGACAATGAGCAGTTCTTC.

This clone was counted a single time. The V call is TRBV19, the J call TRBJ1-4; D may be TRBD1 (5 bases). The CDR3 sequence is 13 residues long. V was cut by 5 bases and J by 7 bases, with 11 bases left in between. The germline CDR1 and CDR2 sequences are LNHDA and SQIVND (reference sequence). The DNA of the CDR3 is TGTGCCAGTAGTCGCCAGGGTGGTGAAAAACTGTTTTTT. Translation gives CASSRQGGEKLFF. Together with reference TRBV19 and TRBJ1-4, the CDR3 gives the full variable domain: DGGITQSPKYLFRKEGQNVTLSCEQNLNHDAMYWYRQDPGQGLRLIYYSQIVNDFQKGDIAEGYSVSREKKESFPLTVTSAQKNPTAFYLCASSRQGGEKLFFGSGTQLSVL.

To note about this clone: The same CDR3 also results from other DNA sequences found in this sample. This chain links TRBV6-5 with TRBJ1-2; 9 positions match TRBD1. The CDR3 sequence is 14 residues long. The J segment lost 2 bases and the V segment lost 5 bases, leaving 3 bases of the junction unmatched. The germline V gene has CDR1 MNHEY and CDR2 SVGAGI. In nucleotides, the CDR3 is TGTGCCAGCAGTCCGGGACAGGGAAACTATGGCTACACCTTC. It is translated as CASSPGQGNYGYTF.

This clone was detected only a few times. The gene calls are TRBV7-9 and TRBJ2-2, with 8 bases matching TRBD2. The CDR3 runs to 15 residues. Germline-derived CDR1 and CDR2 are SEHNR and FQNEAQ (reference sequence). The ends lost 5 bases at V and 1 base at J; junction bases unmatched: 3. The CDR3: CASSPGTRNTGELFF. The CDR3, as DNA: TGTGCCAGCAGCCCCGGGACTAGGAACACCGGGGAGCTGTTTTTT.

This clone occurred a few times. The CDR3 loop reads CASSFRTNEKLFF. In DNA, the CDR3 is TGTGCCAGCAGTTTTCGGACTAATGAAAAACTGTTTTTT. The chain combines TRBV12-3 or TRBV12-4 with TRBJ1-4; D is unclear. This CDR3 is 13 amino acids long. The germline V and J ends were trimmed by 3 bases and 2 bases, with 4 bases remaining between them.

The CDR3 bases are TGTGCCAGCAGTTTACCGGGGGGTTCAGATACGCAGTATTTT. It codes for CASSLPGGSDTQYF. V and J are TRBV28 and TRBJ2-3, with 7 bases fitting TRBD2. Trimming at V came to 2 bases and at J to 4 bases, leaving 3 bases not matched to a gene. This CDR3 has 14 residues. Germline V lookup: CDR1 MDHEN, CDR2 SYDVKM.

The chain is built from TRBV19 and TRBJ2-2; tentatively, D is TRBD1 (6 bases). The germline V and J ends were trimmed by 6 bases and 6 bases, with 11 bases remaining between them. The CDR3 runs 13 residues. CDR1 is LNHDA, CDR2 SQIVND, per germline (reference sequence). DNA of the CDR3: TGTGCCAGTAGCACCAGGGGATCCGGGGAGCTGTTTTTT. This encodes CASSTRGSGELFF.

The DNA of the CDR3 is TGTGCCAGCAGAGGGTCGAGGGACAGGGGGTTAGGCTACACCTTC. Its translation is CASRGSRDRGLGYTF. This chain connects TRBV6-5 to TRBJ1-2; 11 positions agree with TRBD1. CDR1 MNHEY and CDR2 SVGAGI come from the germline V gene. There are 15 residues in the CDR3. J lost 8 bases, V lost 6 bases, and 11 bases had no gene match.

The chain couples TRBV28 to TRBJ2-1; a weak D match, TRBD2 (6 bases). Per the germline V gene, CDR1 is MDHEN and CDR2 is SYDVKM. The CDR3 loop spans 15 amino acids. Trimming pared 8 bases from V and 3 bases from J, leaving 17 bases between. CDR3 sequence (DNA): TGTGCCAGCTCCCCTTGGGCTAGCGTCTACAATGAGCAGTTCTTC. Translation gives CASSPWASVYNEQFF.

The V call is TRBV7-2, the J call TRBJ2-4, with 10 bases matching TRBD1. Germline V gene sequence: CDR1 SGHTA, CDR2 FQGNSA. J gave up 15 bases and V 6 bases, and 5 bases lay outside the gene matches. The CDR3 covers 11 residues. CDR3: CASSRGQGTYF. CDR3 in DNA: TGTGCCAGCAGTCGGGGACAGGGGACGTACTTC.

The V gene is TRBV2, the J gene TRBJ1-1; the D gene is possibly TRBD1 (6 bases). The CDR3 has 13 amino acids. The ends were cut back, 6 bases at V and 8 bases at J, with 16 bases in the middle. Germline assignment: CDR1 SNHLY and CDR2 FYNNEI. The CDR3 region has the DNA TGTGCCAGCAGGGACAACAGGGAGGGGGAAGCTTTCTTT. It encodes CASRDNREGEAFF.

J is TRBJ2-3 and V is TRBV14, with TRBD2 matching over 9 bases. Losses at the gene ends were 5 bases for V and 2 bases for J; bases not matched to a gene: 5. CDR3 length: 15 residues. CDR1 SGHDN and CDR2 FVKESK come from the germline V gene. The CDR3 nucleotides read TGTGCCAGCAGCTATCTAGCGGGACTCACAGATACGCAGTATTTT. Translating it yields CASSYLAGLTDTQYF.

The genes are TRBV12-3 or TRBV12-4 and TRBJ1-2; perhaps TRBD1 as D (5 bases). This CDR3 contains 13 residues. Trimming took 3 bases from V and 2 from J, leaving 7 bases between them. This CDR3 is CASSLQGNYGYTF. CDR3 in DNA: TGTGCCAGCAGTTTGCAGGGAAACTATGGCTACACCTTC.

V usage is TRBV5-1 and J usage is TRBJ2-2; no clear D. Germline lookup yields CDR1 SGHRS and CDR2 YFSETQ. The CDR3 loop spans 14 amino acids. V shed 5 bases and J shed 3 bases, with 11 bases lying between them. CDR3 DNA sequence: TGCGCCAGCAGTTCGACTGGTGACACCGGGGAGCTGTTTTTT. Translated: CASSSTGDTGELFF.